Included here is one T cell receptor (beta chain) sequence, with context. This sample was taken from a study of blood T cell repertoires in COVID-19. As for the study in general: There were acute and convalescent COVID-19 samples, and they came from the United States, Italy and Spain.

The CDR3 covers 17 residues. Trimming took 1 base from V and 4 from J; bases not matched to a gene: 11. Per germline, CDR1 LNHNV and CDR2 YYDKDF (reference sequence). Repertoires were generated with immunoSEQ multiplex PCR, while TCRdb's copy carries only in-frame clones and drops some. The sample lists about 420,000 clones, approximately 90% seen once, with roughly 0.87% in the top ten. Sequenced input: peripheral blood. This sequence joins TRBV15 and TRBJ2-3; 7 bases are shared with TRBD2. This sequence was found in a young man with COVID-19, enrolled during active disease. The CDR3 sequence is CATSRVILASEPDTQYF. CDR3 DNA: TGTGCCACCAGCAGAGTTATACTAGCGTCGGAGCCAGATACGCAGTATTTT.